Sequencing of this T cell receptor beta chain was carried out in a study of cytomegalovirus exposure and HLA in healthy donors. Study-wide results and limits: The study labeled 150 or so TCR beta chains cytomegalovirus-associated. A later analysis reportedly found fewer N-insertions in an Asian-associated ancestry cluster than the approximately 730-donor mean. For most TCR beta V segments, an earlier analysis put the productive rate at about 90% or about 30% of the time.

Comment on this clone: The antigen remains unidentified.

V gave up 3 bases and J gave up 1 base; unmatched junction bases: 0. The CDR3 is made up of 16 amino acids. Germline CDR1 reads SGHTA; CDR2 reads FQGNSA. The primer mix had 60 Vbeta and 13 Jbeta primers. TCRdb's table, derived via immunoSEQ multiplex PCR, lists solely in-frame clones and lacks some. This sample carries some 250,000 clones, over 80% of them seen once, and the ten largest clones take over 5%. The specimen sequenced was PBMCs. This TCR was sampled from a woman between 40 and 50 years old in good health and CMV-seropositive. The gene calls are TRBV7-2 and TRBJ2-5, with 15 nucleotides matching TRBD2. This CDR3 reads CASSLGLAGGQETQYF. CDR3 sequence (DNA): TGTGCCAGCAGCTTGGGACTAGCGGGAGGCCAAGAGACCCAGTACTTC. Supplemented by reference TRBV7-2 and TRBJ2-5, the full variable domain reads GAGVSQSPSNKVTEKGKDVELRCDPISGHTALYWYRQSLGQGLEFLIYFQGNSAPDKSGLPSDRFSAERTGGSVSTLTIQRTQQEDSAVYLCASSLGLAGGQETQYFGPGTRLLVL.